These 2 T cell receptor beta chains were sequenced from one sample in a study of identical twins. In TCRdb, the 5' RACE reads were re-called with MiXCR into one record per CDR3 protein. Of under 300,000 distinct CDR3 sequences in the sample, about an eighth were seen once. The same sample was also studied in work on yellow fever vaccine responses in identical twins.

The sequencing sample was made of memory (CD45RO+) T cells sorted from blood. Receptors originate from a woman aged 18-30 years in good health.

This clonotype was seen ten or more times. The chain links TRBV5-6 to TRBJ2-2; TRBD1 aligns across 8 bases. Losses at the gene ends were 4 bases for V and 3 bases for J; bases not matched to a gene: 8. This CDR3 has 16 residues. Looked up from germline, CDR1 is SGHDT and CDR2 is YYEEEE. The CDR3 spells CASSQDRARYTGELFF. The CDR3 DNA reads as TGTGCCAGCAGCCAGGACAGGGCTCGGTACACCGGGGAGCTGTTTTTT.

This clonotype was seen only a few times. The chain uses TRBV7-2 and TRBJ2-5; D might be TRBD1 or TRBD2, each matching 5 bases. This CDR3 comprises 13 residues. V lost 2 bases, J lost 5 bases, and 9 bases lay in between. Germline-derived CDR1 and CDR2 are SGHTA and FQGNSA. The CDR3 loop reads CASSLMGVETQYF. The CDR3 bases are TGTGCCAGCAGCTTAATGGGGGTTGAGACCCAGTACTTC.